This T cell receptor beta chain originates from a study of blood T cell repertoires in COVID-19. Study information: The United States, Italy and Spain provided the acute and convalescent COVID-19 samples.

TCRdb's copy holds only in-frame clones and misses some; the assay was immunoSEQ multiplex PCR. The table records approximately 200,000 clones, around nine tenths of them present only once. Trimming took 4 bases from V and 7 from J; bases not matched to a gene: 13. The germline CDR1 and CDR2 sequences are LGHNA and YNFKEQ. CDR3 size: 16 residues. The chain uses TRBV4-2 and TRBJ2-4, with 7 nucleotides matching TRBD1. This TCR came from a man aged 30-40 years in a cohort exposed to, infected with or recovered from COVID-19 (not recorded which). Sequences were obtained from PBMCs or T cells enriched from blood (not recorded which). The CDR3 DNA reads as TGTGCCAGCAGCCGCCGTCAAGGGGGCACTAGGAACATTCAGTACTTC. Translation gives CASSRRQGGTRNIQYF.